This paragraph reports one T cell receptor (beta chain). Its antigen is undetermined. The germline CDR1 and CDR2 sequences are SEHNR and FQNEAQ (reference sequence). Deletions cut 2 bases from V and 4 bases from J, with 9 bases between. The CDR3 is 13 amino acids. The data originate from a study of blood T cells in healthy people across ages. Overall study findings and caveats: In long-lived donors, naive CD4+ cell counts and diversity exceeded those of aged donors.

A sample-barcoded 5' primer and a J-beta primer mix were used in a second PCR of about 7 to 12 cycles. In TCRdb, the 5' RACE reads were re-called with MiXCR into one record per CDR3 protein. The sample lists approximately 600,000 distinct CDR3 sequences; 58% were seen once. The TCR was taken from a man between 60 and 75 years old in good health. The chain uses TRBV7-9 and TRBJ2-7; weak D call: TRBD1 (6 bases). The source material was blood. The CDR3 sequence is CASSLRGQYEQYF. Written as DNA, the CDR3 is TGTGCCAGCAGCTTACGAGGACAGTACGAGCAGTACTTC.